This T cell receptor beta chain is drawn from a study of blood T cell repertoires in COVID-19. About the study: Spain, Italy and the United States supplied samples that represented acute and convalescent COVID-19.

A Seattle source enrolled patients during active infection and followed them longitudinally. Sequencing used immunoSEQ multiplex PCR; TCRdb keeps in-frame clones, though not all of them. This sample yields about 88,000 clones, of which around 91% are seen a single time; 6.5% to 8.5% belongs to the top ten. CDR3 length equals 13 residues. CDR1 is LNHDA, CDR2 SQIVND, per germline (reference sequence). Trimming cost V 6 bases and J 5 bases; bases outside gene matches: 3. This receptor was identified in a young man with COVID-19, enrolled during active disease. The chain employs TRBV19 and TRBJ2-2; the match to TRBD1 covers 7 bases. Sequencing was done on a sample of peripheral blood. Written as DNA, the CDR3 is TGTGCCAGTAGGGGACAGAGTACCGGGGAGCTGTTTTTT. Translating gives CASRGQSTGELFF.